This T cell receptor beta chain was sequenced for a study of T cell changes during pregnancy in multiple sclerosis. The assay was immunoSEQ multiplex PCR, and TCRdb's table has in-frame clones only and misses some. The repertoire holds some 49,000 clones, with roughly 89% as singletons. This TCR came from a female donor in good health, enrolled as a control in a pregnancy study. Material: peripheral blood, obtained after pregnancy.

The CDR3 region is CASSEGDSHTGELFF. CDR3 DNA sequence: TGTGCCAGCAGTGAGGGGGACAGCCACACCGGGGAGCTGTTTTTT. V and J are TRBV6-1 and TRBJ2-2, with 7 bases aligning to TRBD1. CDR1 MNHNS and CDR2 SASEGT come from the germline V gene. The length of the CDR3 is 15 residues. The V segment lost 3 bases and the J segment 3 bases; nucleotides outside the gene matches: 4.